This T cell receptor beta chain was profiled in a study of blood T cell repertoires in COVID-19. Background on the study: There were acute and convalescent COVID-19 samples, and they came from the United States, Italy and Spain. PBMCs, B-cell-depleted T cells, or T cells were the source of the cDNA or gDNA that made up the material.

On this clone itself: Other DNA sequences from this sample encode an identical CDR3 as well.

Assay used: immunoSEQ multiplex PCR; TCRdb lists only in-frame clones, some missing. The table includes about 120,000 clones, approximately 92% detected once. CDR1 MNHEY and CDR2 SMNVEV come from the germline V gene (reference sequence). This CDR3 has 15 residues. V trimming: 6 bases; J trimming: 2 bases; junction bases outside the gene matches: 6. The chain uses TRBV27 and TRBJ2-5, with 10 bases matching TRBD2. The clonotype originates from a man aged 65 to 85 with active or convalescent COVID-19. Sequencing was performed on peripheral blood. This CDR3 reads CASSLRTSGQETQYF. The CDR3 bases are TGTGCCAGCAGCTTAAGGACTAGCGGACAAGAGACCCAGTACTTC.